A single sample gave rise to the 8 T cell receptor beta chains below, sequenced in a study of T-cell reconstitution after alpha-beta-depleted transplantation in children. The library targeted TCRbeta and was prepared with unique molecular identifiers. One entry per CDR3 protein results from TCRdb running MiXCR on the PCR reads. Seen here are about 900,000 distinct CDR3 sequences, roughly 31% observed once, and the top ten hold over 25%. The starting material was PBMCs, mostly from graft donor cells, obtained 360 days after TCRalphabeta/CD19-depleted stem cell transplant. The origin of the receptors is a boy less than two years old who had a stem cell transplant for SCID, so the T cells may come from the graft donor.

In its sample, this clonotype was seen a few times. The chain couples TRBV5-1 to TRBJ1-2, with D unresolved. Germline lookup yields CDR1 SGHRS and CDR2 YFSETQ. The CDR3 runs to 14 residues. Trimming removed 1 base from V and 1 base from J, with 8 bases in between. Written as DNA, the CDR3 is TGCGCCAGCAGCTTGAGCGCCAGTAACTATGGCTACACCTTC. Amino acid sequence: CASSLSASNYGYTF.

This clonotype is a singleton in its sample. This sequence joins TRBV21-1 and TRBJ2-1. TRBV21-1 represents a pseudogene. This CDR3 contains 15 residues. This chain's CDR3 is CASLLPFQPYNEQFF. As DNA, the CDR3 is TGTGCCAGCTTACTTCCCTTCCAACCCTACAATGAGCAGTTCTTC.

V usage is TRBV10-3 and J usage is TRBJ2-7, with 12 bases identical to TRBD1. This CDR3 spans 14 amino acids. Germline CDR1 and CDR2: ENHRY and SYGVKD. With V trimmed by 6 bases and J by 5 bases, 5 bases remained unmatched. The CDR3 region is CAIRPGQGANEQYF. As DNA, the CDR3 is TGTGCCATCAGACCGGGACAGGGGGCGAACGAGCAGTACTTC.

The chain has TRBV28 and TRBJ2-7, with TRBD2 as a possible D gene (6 bases). V lost 4 bases and J 0 bases, leaving 19 bases between the germline ends. This CDR3 region has 17 residues. Germline CDR1 is MDHEN and CDR2 is SYDVKM. CDR3 residues: CASSSPRTSGSSYEQYF. The CDR3 coding sequence is TGTGCCAGCAGTTCTCCGAGGACGAGCGGGTCCTCCTACGAGCAGTACTTC.

The DNA for the CDR3 is TGTGCCAGCAGCTTAGGTCCGAGTCCCTACAATGAGCAGTTCTTC. Its translation: CASSLGPSPYNEQFF. The J gene is TRBJ2-1, the V gene TRBV7-6; D gene unclear. Deletions cut 1 base from V and 2 bases from J, with 9 bases between. The CDR3 covers 15 residues. Germline CDR1 reads SGHVS; CDR2 reads FNYEAQ.

This clonotype was detected only a few times. V usage is TRBV28 and J usage is TRBJ2-7; D ambiguous. The V gene's germline CDR1 is MDHEN and CDR2 SYDVKM. V lost 3 bases and J 2 bases, leaving 8 bases between the germline ends. This CDR3 has 13 residues. The CDR3 is CASSFSPTYEQYF. The CDR3 DNA reads TGTGCCAGCAGTTTTAGCCCCACCTACGAGCAGTACTTC.

V is TRBV20-1 and J is TRBJ2-1; 11 nucleotides line up with TRBD2. V gave up 3 bases and J gave up 6 bases; unmatched junction bases: 10. Germline CDR1 reads DFQATT; CDR2 reads SNEGSKA (reference sequence). The CDR3 consists of 16 residues. CDR3: CSASPMTSGERNEQFF. In DNA form, the CDR3 reads TGCAGTGCTAGCCCTATGACTAGCGGGGAGCGCAATGAGCAGTTCTTC.

The CDR3 bases are TGCGCCAGCAGCTGGGGAAACTCCTACAATGAGCAGTTCTTC. This codes for CASSWGNSYNEQFF. The chain has TRBV5-1 and TRBJ2-1; no reliable D call. CDR1 and CDR2 from the germline V gene are SGHRS and YFSETQ. Trimming shortened V by 3 bases and J by 0 bases, and 7 bases separated the two germline ends. The CDR3 spans 14 residues.